Given below is one T cell receptor beta chain in context. Its antigen is still unknown. Sequencing was performed with immunoSEQ multiplex PCR; in TCRdb, only in-frame clones are kept and a portion is missing. This table has about 97,000 clones, around 79% appearing once. CTLA-4 blockade using ipilimumab, together with focal radiation, was received by patients with chemo-refractory metastatic non-small-cell lung cancer. This sample was included in a study of radiotherapy plus CTLA-4 blockade in lung cancer. Background on the study: Objective responses were documented in about 19% of patients, with disease control in about 29%.

Broader study findings: Best predicting response, reportedly, were early blood T cell clone dynamics, with interferon-beta. Peripheral blood showed expansion of tumor-derived TCR clones after radiotherapy and ipilimumab.

V trimming: 3 bases; J trimming: 4 bases; junction bases outside the gene matches: 3. The CDR3 runs to 14 residues. Germline V CDR1 and CDR2: GTSNPN, SVGIG (reference sequence). The clonotype originates from a human donor with non-small cell lung cancer who had a partial response to radiotherapy plus ipilimumab. Some clones in this sample may be carry-over from other donors' samples. The chain employs TRBV30 and TRBJ2-7, with 13 bases that match TRBD2. The sequencing used peripheral blood, collected from a patient treated with radiotherapy plus ipilimumab. In DNA, the CDR3 is TGTGCCTGGAGAAAGGGACTAGCGGGATACGAGCAGTACTTC. It translates to CAWRKGLAGYEQYF.